This T cell receptor (beta chain) came from a study of CD8+ T cells in alopecia areata. Study-wide background: Dosing spanned 6 to 18 months on tofacitinib, then 6 months off drug.

The CDR3 totals 15 residues. V lost 5 bases and J lost 6, with 17 bases in between. CDR1 and CDR2 (germline): SEHNR, FQNEAQ (reference sequence). cDNA serving as the sequencing template came from extracted, reverse transcribed RNA. Libraries were prepared by immunoSEQ multiplex PCR; TCRdb keeps only in-frame clonotypes and omits some of them. Of some 240,000 clones detected, 57% appear once; the ten largest clones hold just over 0.45%. The clonotype originates from a human donor with alopecia areata. The chain joins TRBV7-9 to TRBJ1-5, with D perhaps TRBD1 (5 bases). This material consisted of CD4+ T cells sorted from blood, taken at week 0. CDR3 residues: CASSPGSGRVQPQHF. CDR3 nucleotides: TGTGCCAGCAGCCCTGGTTCGGGCAGGGTTCAGCCCCAGCATTTT. The full variable domain, in which reference TRBV7-9 and TRBJ1-5 provide the parts outside the CDR3, is DTGVSQNPRHKITKRGQNVTFRCDPISEHNRLYWYRQTLGQGPEFLTYFQNEAQLEKSRLLSDRFSAERPKGSFSTLEIQRTEQGDSAMYLCASSPGSGRVQPQHFGDGTRLSIL.